This T cell receptor (beta chain) derives from a study of STAT5B mutations in CD4+ large granular lymphocyte leukemia (dated by TCRdb to the early 2020s). Describing the broader study: Among the healthy controls, the CDR3 'QG' motif was associated with a particular HLA allele. The study compared the TCRbeta repertoires of patients with CD4+ T-cell large granular lymphocyte leukemia against the TCRbeta repertoires of healthy blood donors. Flow cytometry on FACSCanto II or FACSVerse confirmed that purified fractions exceeded 95% purity among lymphocytes. Results and caveats for the whole study, not just this receptor: Each patient's main leukemic clonotypes were private, but more than 20% of these clonotypes showed up at low frequency in the non-leukemic repertoires of other patients. Greater clonality appeared to be present in CD4-sorted patient repertoires than in healthy CD4+ repertoires, and the difference was retained after the putative leukemic clones were removed. TRBV06-family usage was enriched among the top patient clones (8/27) compared with healthy controls (2/35). The data were not HLA-matched, and the higher clonality in CD4+ T-LGLL than in CD8+ T-LGLL could be due to the relatively small sample size.

Notes on this clone: The specificity of this receptor is unknown. No quality values exist for individual bases; no much larger clone is one base distant.

Buffy coats from 35 to 40 blood donors, supplied by the Finnish Red Cross blood service, were used as healthy controls. All TCR-sequenced material derived from peripheral blood: patient blood samples and healthy donor buffy coats. Ficoll-Hypaque gradient centrifugation was used to isolate peripheral blood mononuclear cells. CD4+ cells were magnetically purified from the buffy coats of healthy controls. Genomic DNA was extracted using the Gentra Puregene Cell and Tissue kit, and a Qubit 2.0 fluorometer was used to quantify it. The CDR3, cysteine through phenylalanine, is 14 amino acids long. The only DNA kept is the CDR3, 42 bases in frame from the first base. V ends up 3 bases short and J 3 bases short, with an unmatched junction base count of 2. Per the germline V gene, SGDLS is the CDR1 and YYNGEE is the CDR2. The immunoSEQ assay at survey resolution was applied to genomic DNA for sequencing of TCRbeta rearrangements. Under the source paper's analysis protocol: In the TCR sequencing data, the smallest productive clonotype frequency that could be detected was 2.59 x 10-5. Analyses included only productive TCRbeta rearrangements, meaning complete and in-frame sequences. Sample clonality was computed as Simpson clonality in the immunoSEQ Analyzer version 3.0. Clones were binned by frequency as very rare, small, medium, large (1-20%) or hyperexpanded (>20%). Generation probabilities were estimated with OLGA 1.2.3, V-gene circos plots were made with VDJtools, specificities were looked up in VDJdb, and CDR3 motifs were identified with GLIPH. TCRdb's version of the immuneACCESS table is confined to in-frame rearrangements and falls short of the full clone set. An unresolved V gene accounts for under half of the shortfall where checked; the remainder is of unknown origin. That table gives V, J and clone size, and the DNA gave D and trimming. The sample contains about 30,000 clones, around four fifths of them found a single time. The top ten clonotypes cover 5.5% to 8% of the sample.

The chain links TRBV9 with TRBJ2-5; TRBD1 lines up with 10 middle nucleotides. Material for sequencing was CD4+ T cells from blood buffy coats. The clonotype comes from a human donor in good health. The sequence in DNA is TGTGCCAGCAGCGGACAGGGGGCTAAAGAGACCCAGTACTTC. Its protein reads: CASSGQGAKETQYF.